This note documents a single T cell receptor (beta chain) sequence. As yet, its antigen is unknown. This specimen comes from a study of identical twins. Study-level results: Partial confounding of zero-insertion analyses by invariant MAIT and iNKT cells was possible. Not following the same donors, the study drew its conclusions from cross-sectional statistical analysis. Abundant beta clonotypes from cord blood had fewer insertions, unlike memory repertoires, which showed none.

Germline CDR1 SGDLS, CDR2 YYNGEE. V was pared by 0 bases and J by 2 bases, with 11 bases between. The CDR3 extends over 15 amino acids. A universal primer site was added by template switching, and unique molecular identifiers were carried by the cDNA. TCRdb itself ran the 5' RACE reads through MiXCR, one entry per CDR3 protein. Counted here are 300,000 to 350,000 distinct CDR3 sequences, 9% to 15% occurring once; the ten biggest clones make up just over 7%. This sample also appeared in a second study, on yellow fever vaccine responses in identical twins.

The chain recombines TRBV9 with TRBJ2-5; D is unclear. The sequenced sample was CD8+ T cells sorted from blood. This receptor was obtained from a woman younger than 30 in good health. CDR3 in DNA: TGTGCCAGCAGCGTAGCTCGGGCAGGTCAAGAGACCCAGTACTTC. This translates into CASSVARAGQETQYF.